The entry that follows covers one T cell receptor (beta chain) sequence. This clone was seen repeatedly, ten times or more. There is no known antigen for this receptor. No qualities accompany the bases; no much larger clone lies one base away. The data were taken from a study of beta chain features in type 1 diabetes (dated by TCRdb to about 2018). For the wider study: Patients and healthy donors did not differ in mean age, gender distribution, total cell number or subset yield. Across all samples, 107,917,701 sorted cells were examined, and cell number per subset correlated strongly with RNA yield. Regulatory and stem cell-like memory subsets were obtained from only 8 patients and about eight healthy donors, while naive and central memory subsets were obtained from all 28 donors. In the study, recently diagnosed type 1 diabetes patients and matched healthy donors were compared on the TCRB repertoires of their sorted circulating CD4+ T cell subsets. Broader findings and caveats from the paper: Because cDNA rather than genomic DNA was sequenced, highly expressing activated cells could have been over-represented, although no difference in activation and CD3 levels was found between groups. Naive, central memory and regulatory TCRB repertoires appeared to be more alike among patients than among healthy donors. Shorter templates might be favored by PCR, yet because patient and control samples were amplified and corrected together, any such skew would affect both groups equally. Only small numbers of individuals were included in the HLA sub-analyses, which left unresolved whether HLA type had any influence on TCRB rearrangement. A moderate but significant shortening of TCRB CDR3 length was observed in type 1 diabetes patients in all four CD4+ subsets. Fewer insertions and more nucleotide deletions at VDJ recombination sites were observed in patients with type 1 diabetes, implying thymic rearrangement abnormalities.

V is reduced by 5 bases and J by 7 bases, leaving a spacing of 9 bases between them. Reading from cysteine to phenylalanine, the CDR3 counts 12 amino acids. Only the CDR3 DNA stays, 36 bases, in frame from base 1. CDR1 and CDR2, looked up from the germline V gene (reference sequence), are PRHDT and FYEKMQ. From each donor, a single peripheral blood sample of about 100 mL on average was drawn into heparinised tubes. A BD FACSAria II was used to sort naive, central memory, regulatory and stem cell-like memory CD4+ T cells with a panel that included CD45RO, CCR7, CD25, CD127, CD95 and CD27. Every sorted population had a purity above 95%. PBMCs were isolated right away by Lymphoprep density gradient centrifugation and were stained directly, without culture. So that batch effects would be minimized, each experiment stained and sorted samples in pairs, pairing one healthy donor with one patient. The entire amount of isolated RNA was reverse transcribed using the High Capacity cDNA Reverse Transcription Kit, so the sequenced TCRB transcripts were expressed ones. Naive, central memory and regulatory T cell samples underwent deep immunoSEQ sequencing, averaging around 3.7 million total reads per sample. After sorted cells were lysed in RLT buffer, RNA was extracted with DNase-treated RNeasy Micro or Mini kits, with the choice depending on cell number. To prevent cross-contamination, every cell subset was processed on its own, while patient and healthy donor samples were processed together. The immunoSEQ multiplex PCR was used to amplify TCRB sequences from cDNA, generating 87-bp fragments that spanned the CDR3 region. Amplicons were sequenced on the Illumina HiSeq platform. The authors' analysis ran thus. PCR bias was computationally corrected using synthetic template baselines, reads within Hamming distance 2 were collapsed, and singletons that could not be merged were discarded. By aligning reads against IMGT, V, D and J genes, CDR3 length, and insertions or deletions at six rearrangement sites were assigned. Within each subset, clonotype counts were normalized to the number of sorted cells before true diversity and Gini coefficients were calculated with the tcR R package. The overlap coefficient, calculated on TCRB nucleotide sequences, was used to measure repertoire sharing. As a proxy for the pre-selection repertoire, out-of-frame TCRB sequences from naive cells were analyzed. This is the immuneACCESS table as TCRdb keeps it, with only in-frame sequences that have V and J called. A part of the clones is gone; compared with another copy, unresolved V genes explain less than half, and the rest is unexplained. V and J calls and clone size follow that table, whereas D and trimming were derived from the DNA. This sample gives hundreds of thousands of clones in total; more than 12% of them show up just once. Roughly 0.04% of the sample belongs to the ten largest clones.

Sequencing used naive CD4+ T cells from blood. According to the study, the label for this sample's cell subset or site signals: true naive CD4+ T cells. The rearrangement joined TRBV13 to TRBJ2-1; the D gene remains uncertain. This TCR derives from a man younger than 35 with type 1 diabetes. CDR3 reads: CASSPHMNEQFF. The nucleotides are TGTGCCAGCAGCCCCCATATGAATGAGCAGTTCTTC.